The 13 T cell receptor beta chains listed next were all sequenced from one sample in a study of blood T cell repertoires in COVID-19. Sequencing used immunoSEQ multiplex PCR; TCRdb keeps in-frame clones, though not all of them. Found here are fewer than 250,000 clones, roughly nine tenths of them singletons; the top ten hold approximately 11%. The sample taken for sequencing was PBMCs or T cells enriched from blood (not recorded which). Receptors originate from a man younger than 45 who had recovered from COVID-19.

This rearrangement joins TRBV6-2 or TRBV6-3 to TRBJ2-7; 9 bases align to TRBD2. Trimming removed 3 bases from V and 5 bases from J; junction bases left unmatched: 11. Germline lookup yields CDR1 MNHEY and CDR2 SVGEGT. The CDR3 loop spans 16 amino acids. The CDR3 nucleotides are TGTGCCAGCAGTTATACGAGCGGGAGGATAAAAGACGAGCAGTACTTC. This encodes CASSYTSGRIKDEQYF.

This chain uses TRBV6-5 with TRBJ1-2; D is undetermined. The CDR3 is 14 amino acids. Trimming shortened V by 0 bases and J by 8 bases, and 13 bases separated the two germline ends. The V gene's germline CDR1 is MNHEY and CDR2 SVGAGI. The CDR3 DNA is TGTGCCAGCAGTTACTCCACTATGGGTCTCGGCTACACCTTC. Translating it yields CASSYSTMGLGYTF.

Note on this clone: This specimen includes other DNA sequences encoding the same CDR3. The CDR3 DNA reads as TGTGCCAGCTCACCTCCCAGCTACAATGAGCAGTTCTTC. Translating it yields CASSPPSYNEQFF. This sequence joins TRBV18 and TRBJ2-1; D unclear. The ends were cut back, 3 bases at V and 3 bases at J, with 6 bases in the middle. Germline assignment: CDR1 KGHSH and CDR2 LQKENI. The CDR3 sequence is 13 residues long.

The sample holds one count of this clone. This rearrangement joins TRBV24-1 to TRBJ1-5; D might be TRBD1 (5 bases). From germline, CDR1 is KGHDR and CDR2 SFDVKD. Trimming removed 9 bases at V and 0 bases at J, with 14 bases between. CDR3 size: 15 residues. The CDR3 protein is CATSGGEHSNQPQHF. CDR3 sequence (DNA): TGTGCCACCTCCGGGGGGGAGCATAGCAATCAGCCCCAGCATTTT.

The genes are TRBV5-8 and TRBJ1-1, with D possibly TRBD1 on 5 matching bases. The V end lost 0 bases, the J end lost 3 bases, and 9 bases lay between the germline ends. The CDR3 has 14 residues. Germline loops: CDR1 SGHTS, CDR2 YDEGEE. The DNA of the CDR3 is TGTGCCAGCAGCTTGGCAGGGTTACACACTGAAGCTTTCTTT. Protein sequence: CASSLAGLHTEAFF.

The rearrangement uses TRBV9 and TRBJ1-3; TRBD1 is a possible D gene (6 bases). Trimming took off 0 bases at V and 0 bases at J, with 19 bases between the two ends. Germline CDR1 reads SGDLS; CDR2 reads YYNGEE. This CDR3 has 19 amino acids. The CDR3 sequence: CASSVDPAGARGSGNTIYF. The DNA for the CDR3 is TGTGCCAGCAGCGTAGACCCAGCAGGGGCGAGGGGCTCTGGAAACACCATATATTTT.

This clone was counted once. The gene calls are TRBV30 and TRBJ2-2; 11 bases agree with TRBD1. The CDR3 has 12 amino acids. The germline V gene encodes CDR1 GTSNPN and CDR2 SVGIG (reference sequence). Trimming cost V 5 bases and J 7 bases; bases outside gene matches: 0. The CDR3 here is CAWGTGGGELFF. The CDR3 DNA is TGTGCCTGGGGGACAGGGGGCGGGGAGCTGTTTTTT.

The chain is built from TRBV28 and TRBJ1-5, with 10 bases matching TRBD1. The germline gives CDR1 MDHEN, CDR2 SYDVKM. This CDR3 has 15 amino acids. The V gene end was trimmed by 7 bases and the J gene end by 6 bases; junction bases not matched to a gene: 9. The CDR3 DNA sequence: TGTGCCAGCACCTGGGGGTGGGACAGGGGTCAGCCCCAGCATTTT. This gives the protein CASTWGWDRGQPQHF.

The chain combines TRBV6-5 with TRBJ2-3; D gene ambiguous. Trimming cost V 6 bases and J 1 base, with 8 bases left between them. Germline V CDR1 and CDR2: MNHEY, SVGAGI. The CDR3 runs to 13 residues. The DNA of the CDR3 is TGTGCCAGCAGCCCCCAGGGCACAGATACGCAGTATTTT. Amino acid sequence: CASSPQGTDTQYF.

There are a few counts of this clone. V and J are TRBV30 and TRBJ1-5; D remains unclear. V was cut by 0 bases and J by 4 bases, with 7 bases left in between. The CDR3 length is 13 residues. CDR1 is GTSNPN, CDR2 SVGIG, per germline (reference sequence). CDR3 amino acids: CAWSVAGNQPQHF. Written as DNA, the CDR3 is TGTGCCTGGAGTGTAGCGGGGAATCAGCCCCAGCATTTT.

This rearrangement joins TRBV5-1 to TRBJ2-3; TRBD1 might be the D (5 bases). The V end lost 3 bases, the J end lost 0 bases, and 14 bases lay between the germline ends. The CDR3 is made up of 16 amino acids. CDR1 and CDR2 (germline): SGHRS, YFSETQ. The CDR3 DNA reads TGCGCCAGCAGCTGGGATGACAGCCGAAGCACAGATACGCAGTATTTT. Its translation is CASSWDDSRSTDTQYF.

The chain employs TRBV5-4 and TRBJ1-2; 9 bases agree with TRBD1. Trimming cost V 0 bases and J 6 bases; bases outside gene matches: 9. Looked up from germline, CDR1 is SGHNT and CDR2 is YYREEE (reference sequence). The CDR3 has 16 residues. The CDR3 DNA sequence: TGTGCCAGCAGCTTGGTTCCCCTACAGGGGGCGCATGGCTACACCTTC. It translates to CASSLVPLQGAHGYTF.

The J gene is TRBJ2-2, the V gene TRBV7-3, with D possibly being TRBD2 (5 bases). The CDR3 runs to 14 residues. Germline lookup yields CDR1 SGHTA and CDR2 FQGTGA. Trimming shortened V by 1 base and J by 5 bases, and 8 bases separated the two germline ends. CDR3 DNA sequence: TGTGCCAGCAGCTTAATGCCGGGAACCGGGGAGCTGTTTTTT. Protein product: CASSLMPGTGELFF.